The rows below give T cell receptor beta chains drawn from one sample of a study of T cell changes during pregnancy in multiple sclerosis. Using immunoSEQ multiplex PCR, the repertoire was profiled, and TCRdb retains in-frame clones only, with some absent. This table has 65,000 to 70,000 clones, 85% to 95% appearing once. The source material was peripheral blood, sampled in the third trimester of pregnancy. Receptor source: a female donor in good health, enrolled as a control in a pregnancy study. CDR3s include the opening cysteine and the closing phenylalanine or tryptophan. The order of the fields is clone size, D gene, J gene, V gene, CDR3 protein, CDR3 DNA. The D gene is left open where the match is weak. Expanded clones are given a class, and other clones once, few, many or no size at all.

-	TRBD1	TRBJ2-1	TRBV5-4	CASSSRDRTNEQFF	TGTGCCAGCAGCTCCCGGGACAGAACCAATGAGCAGTTCTTC
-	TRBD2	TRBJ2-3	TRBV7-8	CASSLFLTGGTTDTQYF	TGTGCCAGCAGCTTATTTCTAACGGGGGGGACCACAGATACGCAGTATTTT
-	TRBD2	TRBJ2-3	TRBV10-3	CAIMKGTSGLSDTQYF	TGTGCCATCATGAAGGGGACTAGCGGGTTGTCAGATACGCAGTATTTT
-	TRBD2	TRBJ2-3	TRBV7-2	CASSLEGTSTSTDTQYF	TGTGCCAGCAGCTTAGAAGGGACTAGCACTAGCACAGATACGCAGTATTTT
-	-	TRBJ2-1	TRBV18	CASSPYSPGAGNEQFF	TGTGCCAGCTCACCCTACTCCCCAGGGGCTGGCAATGAGCAGTTCTTC
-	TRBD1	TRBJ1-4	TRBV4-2	CASSPGGQRELFF	TGTGCCAGCAGCCCAGGGGGGCAGAGAGAACTGTTTTTT
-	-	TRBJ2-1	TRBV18	CASSRSQTSSYNEQFF	TGTGCCAGCTCACGATCTCAGACTAGCTCCTACAATGAGCAGTTCTTC
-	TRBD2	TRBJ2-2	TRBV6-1	CASTGLAGFTGELFF	TGTGCCAGCACAGGACTAGCGGGATTCACCGGGGAGCTGTTTTTT
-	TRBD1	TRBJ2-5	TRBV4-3	CASSPNRGSTWDQETQYF	TGCGCCAGCAGCCCAAACAGGGGTAGCACCTGGGACCAAGAGACCCAGTACTTC
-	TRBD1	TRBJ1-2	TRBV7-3	CASSPTGQGLGGYTF	TGTGCCAGCAGCCCGACAGGGCAGGGGCTGGGTGGCTACACCTTC
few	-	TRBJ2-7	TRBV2	CASRVSRQGTYEQYF	TGTGCCAGCAGAGTCAGCCGGCAGGGTACCTACGAGCAGTACTTC
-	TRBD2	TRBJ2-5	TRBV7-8	CASSLVGLAGQETQYF	TGTGCCAGCAGCTTAGTCGGACTAGCGGGTCAAGAGACCCAGTACTTC
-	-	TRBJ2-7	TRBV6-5	CASSYPPVYEQYF	TGTGCCAGCAGTTACCCCCCCGTCTACGAGCAGTACTTC
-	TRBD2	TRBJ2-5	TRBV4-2	CASSQDRRGTQKETQYF	TGTGCCAGCAGCCAAGACCGGCGGGGGACGCAGAAGGAGACCCAGTACTTC
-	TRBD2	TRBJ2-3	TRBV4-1	CASSQGVNGLAGTDTQYF	TGCGCCAGCAGCCAAGGAGTAAATGGACTAGCGGGGACAGATACGCAGTATTTT
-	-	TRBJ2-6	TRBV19	CASSIVTAGANVLTF	TGTGCCAGTAGTATAGTTACGGCTGGGGCCAACGTCCTGACTTTC
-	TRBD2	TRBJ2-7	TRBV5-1	CASSLAPASGAAYEQYF	TGCGCCAGCAGCTTGGCTCCCGCTAGCGGGGCCGCCTACGAGCAGTACTTC
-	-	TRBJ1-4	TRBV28	CASSSGGRGWEKLFF	TGTGCCAGCAGTTCCGGGGGTAGGGGTTGGGAAAAACTGTTTTTT
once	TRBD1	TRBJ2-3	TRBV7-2	CASSITGARADTQYF	TGTGCCAGCAGCATTACAGGGGCGAGGGCAGATACGCAGTATTTT
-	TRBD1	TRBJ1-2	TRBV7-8	CASSFAQGPFNYGYTF	TGTGCCAGCAGCTTTGCACAGGGGCCCTTTAACTATGGCTACACCTTC
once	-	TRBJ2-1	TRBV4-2	CASSQERVYYNEQFF	TGTGCCAGCAGCCAAGAGAGGGTTTACTACAATGAGCAGTTCTTC
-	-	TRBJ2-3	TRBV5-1	CASSFSSALLTDTQYF	TGCGCCAGCAGCTTTAGTAGTGCCCTACTCACAGATACGCAGTATTTT
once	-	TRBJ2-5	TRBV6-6	CASSYTPGGGETQYF	TGTGCCAGCAGTTACACACCCGGCGGCGGGGAGACCCAGTACTTC
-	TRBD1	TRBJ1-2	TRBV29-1	CSVGFGQDYGYTF	TGCAGCGTTGGTTTCGGACAGGACTATGGCTACACCTTC
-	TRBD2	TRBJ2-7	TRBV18	CASSPPSGAGVASGHGEQYF	TGTGCCAGCTCACCTCCTTCCGGGGCAGGGGTTGCTAGCGGGCACGGCGAGCAGTACTTC
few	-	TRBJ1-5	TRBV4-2	CASSQDGRGTNNQPQHF	TGTGCCAGCAGCCAAGATGGTCGAGGGACAAATAATCAGCCCCAGCATTTT
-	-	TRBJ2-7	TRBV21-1	CASFGGTYEQYF	TGTGCCAGCTTTGGCGGTACCTACGAGCAGTACTTC
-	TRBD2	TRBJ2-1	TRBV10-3	CAISESYQRGVREQFF	TGTGCCATCAGTGAGTCGTACCAGCGGGGGGTCAGAGAGCAGTTCTTC
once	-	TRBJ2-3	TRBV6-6	CASSYRENTQYF	TGTGCCAGCAGTTACAGAGAAAATACGCAGTATTTT
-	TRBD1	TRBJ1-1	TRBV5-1	CASSYTTGGVLSGTEAFF	TGCGCCAGCAGCTACACTACAGGGGGCGTCTTGAGTGGCACTGAAGCTTTCTTT
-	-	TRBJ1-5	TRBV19	CASSPLGGGGQPQHF	TGTGCCAGTAGTCCACTGGGGGGGGGCGGTCAGCCCCAGCATTTT
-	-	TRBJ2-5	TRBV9	CASSAGVRGQETQYF	TGTGCCAGCAGCGCTGGGGTGAGGGGGCAAGAGACCCAGTACTTC
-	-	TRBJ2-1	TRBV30	CAWSSLARNEQFF	TGTGCCTGGAGTAGCCTAGCGCGGAATGAGCAGTTCTTC
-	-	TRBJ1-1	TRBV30	CAWRPQMNTEAFF	TGTGCCTGGAGACCACAAATGAACACTGAAGCTTTCTTT
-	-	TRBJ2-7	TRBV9	CASSQTSLSYEQYF	TGTGCCAGCAGCCAAACTAGTCTATCCTACGAGCAGTACTTC
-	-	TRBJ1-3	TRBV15	CATSRAPGSGNTIYF	TGTGCCACCAGCAGAGCCCCAGGGTCGGGAAACACCATATATTTT
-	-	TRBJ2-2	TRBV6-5	CASSYSFSVRTGELFF	TGTGCCAGCAGTTACTCGTTTAGCGTGCGCACCGGGGAGCTGTTTTTT
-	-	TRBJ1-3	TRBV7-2	CASSSVGNTIYF	TGTGCCAGCAGCTCCGTGGGAAACACCATATATTTT
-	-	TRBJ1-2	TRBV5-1	CASSLVPGDYGYTF	TGCGCCAGCAGCTTGGTTCCGGGGGACTATGGCTACACCTTC
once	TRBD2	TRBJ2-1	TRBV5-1	CASSLAGGMYNEQFF	TGCGCCAGCAGCTTAGCGGGGGGTATGTACAATGAGCAGTTCTTC
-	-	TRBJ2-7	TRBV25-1	CASSESYYEQYF	TGTGCCAGCAGTGAATCCTACTACGAGCAGTACTTC
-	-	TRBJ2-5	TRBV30	CAWSGTQETQYF	TGTGCCTGGAGTGGGACACAAGAGACCCAGTACTTC
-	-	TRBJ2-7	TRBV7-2	CASSPTGSRHEQYF	TGTGCCAGCAGCCCCACCGGGTCAAGGCACGAGCAGTACTTC
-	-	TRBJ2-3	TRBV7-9	CASSLVLAGGTDTQYF	TGTGCCAGCAGCTTAGTTTTGGCAGGCGGCACAGATACGCAGTATTTT
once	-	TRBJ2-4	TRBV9	CASSSRGDLAKNIQYF	TGTGCCAGCAGCTCTCGCGGGGACCTAGCCAAAAACATTCAGTACTTC
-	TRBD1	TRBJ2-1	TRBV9	CASSSLKGAYEQFF	TGTGCCAGCAGCTCCCTCAAGGGGGCCTATGAGCAGTTCTTC
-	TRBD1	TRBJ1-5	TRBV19	CASIARGVPNSNQPQHF	TGTGCCAGTATAGCCAGGGGGGTCCCGAATAGCAATCAGCCCCAGCATTTT
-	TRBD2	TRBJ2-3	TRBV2	CASRREVGTQYF	TGTGCCAGCAGACGGGAGGTGGGTACGCAGTATTTT
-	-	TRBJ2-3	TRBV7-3	CASSLLGASTDTQYF	TGTGCCAGCAGCTTATTGGGGGCGAGCACAGATACGCAGTATTTT
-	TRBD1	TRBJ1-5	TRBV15	CATSRDRGPGTPQHF	TGTGCCACCAGCAGGGACAGGGGGCCGGGTACGCCCCAGCATTTT
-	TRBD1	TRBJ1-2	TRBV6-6	CASSLVDRGRRYGYTF	TGTGCCAGCAGTTTAGTGGACAGGGGGCGTCGCTATGGCTACACCTTC
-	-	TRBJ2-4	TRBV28	CASSLLALRESAKNIQYF	TGTGCCAGCAGCTTACTAGCCCTACGAGAATCAGCCAAAAACATTCAGTACTTC
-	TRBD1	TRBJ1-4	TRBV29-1	CSVELTGGEKLFF	TGCAGCGTTGAGCTGACAGGGGGTGAAAAACTGTTTTTT
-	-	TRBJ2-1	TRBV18	CASSPITPDIHEQFF	TGTGCCAGCTCACCAATCACTCCCGACATCCATGAGCAGTTCTTC
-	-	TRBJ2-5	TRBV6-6	CASREIAETQYF	TGTGCCAGCAGAGAGATAGCAGAGACCCAGTACTTC
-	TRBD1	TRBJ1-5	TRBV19	CASSDRADQPQHF	TGTGCCAGTTCAGACAGGGCCGATCAGCCCCAGCATTTT
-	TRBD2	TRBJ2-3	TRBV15	CATSREGLGTDTQYF	TGTGCCACCAGCCGGGAGGGCCTCGGCACAGATACGCAGTATTTT
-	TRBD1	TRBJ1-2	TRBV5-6	CASSLGQGVNYGYTF	TGTGCCAGCAGCTTGGGACAGGGCGTTAACTATGGCTACACCTTC
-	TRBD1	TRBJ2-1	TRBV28	CASITGDISGEQFF	TGTGCCAGCATAACAGGGGACATTTCTGGTGAGCAGTTCTTC
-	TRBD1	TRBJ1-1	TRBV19	CASRTGQGALGEAFF	TGTGCCAGTAGGACCGGACAGGGGGCGCTCGGTGAAGCTTTCTTT